The 23 T cell receptor beta chains below all came from one sample that was sequenced in a study of cytomegalovirus exposure and HLA in healthy donors. With 60 Vbeta and 13 Jbeta primers, the PCR was carried out. Sequencing used immunoSEQ multiplex PCR; TCRdb keeps in-frame clones, though not all of them. The table records under 200,000 clones, 70% to 90% of them present only once. Material: PBMCs. Receptors were obtained from a woman under 30 in good health and CMV-seronegative.

V usage is TRBV30 and J usage is TRBJ2-1; TRBD2 is a possible D gene (6 bases). The ends were cut back, 0 bases at V and 0 bases at J, with 9 bases in the middle. The CDR3 runs to 15 residues. Germline V gene lookup returns CDR1 GTSNPN and CDR2 SVGIG (reference sequence). The DNA of the CDR3 is TGTGCCTGGAGTGTTGACGGGAGCTCCTACAATGAGCAGTTCTTC. Its protein product is CAWSVDGSSYNEQFF.

The chain links TRBV11-2 to TRBJ2-1; possible D gene TRBD2, 5 bases. This CDR3 has 18 amino acids. Germline V gene sequence: CDR1 SGHAT, CDR2 FQNNGV. Trimming pared 0 bases from V and 4 bases from J, leaving 19 bases between. CDR3 in amino acids: CASSLDRMGAVDYNEQFF. The CDR3 DNA follows: TGTGCCAGCAGCTTAGATCGGATGGGAGCGGTCGATTACAATGAGCAGTTCTTC.

The chain carries TRBV7-9 and TRBJ2-1; weak D call: TRBD2 (6 bases). Germline V CDR1 and CDR2: SEHNR, FQNEAQ (reference sequence). Trimming removed 0 bases from V and 0 bases from J, with 18 bases in between. The CDR3 sequence is 19 residues long. The CDR3, as DNA: TGTGCCAGCAGCTTAGCAACCCCCCGGGAGCATGGCTCCTACAATGAGCAGTTCTTC. Translated, it gives CASSLATPREHGSYNEQFF.

The chain links TRBV19 to TRBJ2-7, with D possibly being TRBD2 (5 bases). Between the trimmed V and J ends, which lost 6 bases and 0 bases, there was a span of 15 bases. CDR1 is LNHDA, CDR2 SQIVND, per germline (reference sequence). This CDR3 spans 15 amino acids. CDR3 loop: CASSRGSLSSYEQYF. The CDR3 DNA follows: TGTGCCAGTAGCCGGGGAAGCTTAAGCTCCTACGAGCAGTACTTC.

Concerning this clone: The junction departs from germline at one end; a sequencing error may be responsible. This chain uses TRBV6-1 with TRBJ1-2; a weak D match, TRBD1 (6 bases). The germline V gene encodes CDR1 MNHNS and CDR2 SASEGT. The CDR3 has 12 amino acids. This CDR3 is CASSEGHYGYTF. DNA of the CDR3: TGTGCCAGCAGTGAGGGACACTACGGCTACACCTTC.

The V and J genes are TRBV27 and TRBJ2-2; 9 positions agree with TRBD1. The CDR3 runs 15 residues. The trim removed 6 bases at V and 5 bases at J, leaving 7 bases unmatched. Germline values: CDR1 MNHEY, CDR2 SMNVEV (reference sequence). The CDR3 bases are TGTGCCAGCAGCCCCGGGGACAGGGCTACCGGGGAGCTGTTTTTT. This codes for CASSPGDRATGELFF.

The chain is built from TRBV29-1 and TRBJ1-2, with D tentatively TRBD1 (5 bases). The CDR3 length is 13 residues. Germline-derived CDR1 and CDR2 are SQVTM and ANQGSEA. Deletions cut 6 bases from V and 0 bases from J, with 11 bases between. The CDR3 spells CSVGTVANYGYTF. In nucleotides, the CDR3 is TGCAGCGTGGGGACTGTAGCTAACTATGGCTACACCTTC.

This chain connects TRBV7-3 to TRBJ2-1, with a possible D match to TRBD2 (6 bases). V was shortened by 5 bases and J by 6 bases, with 14 bases between the two germline ends. The germline V gene encodes CDR1 SGHTA and CDR2 FQGTGA. The CDR3 is 14 amino acids. DNA of the CDR3: TGTGCCAGCAGCCAAACTAGCTGGGGCAATGAGCAGTTCTTC. This codes for CASSQTSWGNEQFF.

The V gene is TRBV5-8, the J gene TRBJ2-2, with 10 bases fitting TRBD1. Germline V gene lookup returns CDR1 SGHTS and CDR2 YDEGEE. This CDR3 region has 16 residues. Unmatched junction bases numbered 4, after V lost 2 bases and J lost 3 bases. The CDR3 nucleotides read TGTGCCAGCAGCTTAGACAGGGGGCCTTACACCGGGGAGCTGTTTTTT. Its translation: CASSLDRGPYTGELFF.

The chain has TRBV4-1 and TRBJ2-2; D call uncertain. V was clipped by 2 bases and J by 0 bases, with 16 bases between them. Germline V gene sequence: CDR1 MGHRA, CDR2 YSYEKL. The CDR3 loop spans 18 amino acids. CDR3 loop: CASSQYPRYNSNTGELFF. CDR3 in DNA: TGCGCCAGCAGCCAATACCCGCGGTATAACTCGAACACCGGGGAGCTGTTTTTT.

The V and J genes are TRBV6-5 and TRBJ2-7; weak D call: TRBD1 (5 bases). V was trimmed by 0 bases and J by 5 bases, leaving 17 bases between them. This CDR3 spans 16 amino acids. Looked up from germline, CDR1 is MNHEY and CDR2 is SVGAGI. This CDR3 reads CASSYSILGLSHEQYF. The CDR3 DNA follows: TGTGCCAGCAGTTACTCGATCCTGGGGCTGAGCCACGAGCAGTACTTC.

This chain uses TRBV11-2 with TRBJ2-1; possible D gene TRBD1, 5 bases. This CDR3 contains 12 residues. V was cut by 8 bases and J by 4 bases, with 9 bases left in between. The germline CDR1 and CDR2 sequences are SGHAT and FQNNGV. The CDR3: CASVKGYNEQFF. Here the CDR3 DNA reads TGTGCCAGCGTGAAGGGGTACAATGAGCAGTTCTTC.

The chain recombines TRBV4-1 with TRBJ2-7; 10 bases fit TRBD1. The DNA end lines up better with TRBJ2-5; the J call may be wrong. Germline CDR1 reads MGHRA; CDR2 reads YSYEKL. This CDR3 is 16 amino acids long. This CDR3 is CASSHRQGAWEETQYF. The DNA of the CDR3 is TGCGCCAGCAGCCATAGACAGGGGGCGTGGGAAGAGACCCAGTACTTC.

This clone appeared a single time. The V and J genes are TRBV5-1 and TRBJ1-1; a weak D match, TRBD1 (6 bases). V gave up 0 bases and J gave up 5 bases, with 11 bases separating them. There are 14 residues in the CDR3. CDR1 SGHRS and CDR2 YFSETQ come from the germline V gene. Written as DNA, the CDR3 is TGCGCCAGCAGCTTGGGGGGGCGTGGGACTGAAGCTTTCTTT. It encodes CASSLGGRGTEAFF.

There are a few counts of this clone. The V and J genes are TRBV29-1 and TRBJ1-5, with 7 bases that match TRBD1. CDR1 is SQVTM and CDR2 is ANQGSEA in the germline V gene. The CDR3 has 15 residues. The V segment lost 6 bases and the J segment 2 bases; nucleotides outside the gene matches: 10. CDR3 residues: CSVTQGFGGNQPQHF. The CDR3 DNA reads as TGCAGCGTGACACAGGGGTTCGGCGGCAATCAGCCCCAGCATTTT.

The chain uses TRBV5-1 and TRBJ2-5; TRBD1 might be the D (6 bases). The CDR3 contains 15 residues. Trimming cost V 2 bases and J 0 bases, with 11 bases left between them. The germline V gene has CDR1 SGHRS and CDR2 YFSETQ. The CDR3 nucleotides read TGCGCCAGCAGCTTACAGGGCCACCACCAAGAGACCCAGTACTTC. It specifies CASSLQGHHQETQYF.

There are a few counts of this clone. The chain joins TRBV5-1 to TRBJ2-5; 8 bases map to TRBD2. The CDR3 sequence is 14 residues long. Trimming at V came to 3 bases and at J to 2 bases, leaving 3 bases not matched to a gene. Germline loops: CDR1 SGHRS, CDR2 YFSETQ. The CDR3 protein is CASSSLAGQETQYF. For the CDR3, the DNA is TGCGCCAGCAGCTCCCTAGCGGGTCAAGAGACCCAGTACTTC.

The chain carries TRBV2 and TRBJ1-6; TRBD1 aligns across 7 bases. J gave up 10 bases and V 3 bases, and 12 bases lay outside the gene matches. Germline V CDR1 and CDR2: SNHLY, FYNNEI. The CDR3 spans 16 residues. The CDR3 DNA reads as TGTGCCAGCAGTGATTCTTACAGGGAAGGGGGCTCACCCCTCCACTTT. Its protein is CASSDSYREGGSPLHF.

There are a few counts of this clone. The genes are TRBV27 and TRBJ1-2; D is unclear. The CDR3 totals 14 residues. The germline V gene has CDR1 MNHEY and CDR2 SMNVEV (reference sequence). The V gene lost 8 bases and the J gene lost 4 bases, with 17 bases spanning the gap. The CDR3, as DNA: TGTGCCAGCTCGTTTGGTGGGCAGAGCTATGGCTACACCTTC. Its protein is CASSFGGQSYGYTF.

The rearrangement uses TRBV9 and TRBJ2-7, with TRBD2 identical over 9 bases. The CDR3 totals 15 residues. V shed 4 bases and J 6 bases; nucleotides not matched to a gene: 11. Germline V gene sequence: CDR1 SGDLS, CDR2 YYNGEE. The CDR3 loop is CASSRGASGISEQYF. CDR3 in DNA: TGTGCCAGCAGCAGGGGGGCTAGCGGGATCTCCGAGCAGTACTTC.

CDR3 in amino acids: CASSTTQTGELFF. In nucleotides, the CDR3 is TGTGCCAGCAGCACCACACAAACCGGGGAGCTGTTTTTT. The genes are TRBV7-9 and TRBJ2-2, with D uncertain. Per germline, CDR1 SEHNR and CDR2 FQNEAQ (reference sequence). The CDR3 consists of 13 residues. Trimming left V 5 bases short and J 5 bases short, with 9 bases between.

DNA of the CDR3: TGTGCCATCAGTGTAACCCAGGGTTCCTACGAGCAGTACTTC. As protein: CAISVTQGSYEQYF. The rearrangement joins TRBV10-3 to TRBJ2-7, with TRBD1 as a possible D gene (5 bases). This CDR3 has 14 amino acids. CDR1 and CDR2 (germline): ENHRY, SYGVKD. V was trimmed by 4 bases and J by 1 base, leaving 11 bases between them.

The chain couples TRBV19 to TRBJ2-7, with D maybe TRBD1 (6 bases). The CDR3 is 14 amino acids. Germline CDR1 reads LNHDA; CDR2 reads SQIVND (reference sequence). Between the trimmed V and J ends, which lost 3 bases and 2 bases, there was a span of 11 bases. The CDR3 DNA reads TGTGCCAGTAGTATCACGGACAGCGCCTACGAGCAGTACTTC. Protein sequence: CASSITDSAYEQYF.